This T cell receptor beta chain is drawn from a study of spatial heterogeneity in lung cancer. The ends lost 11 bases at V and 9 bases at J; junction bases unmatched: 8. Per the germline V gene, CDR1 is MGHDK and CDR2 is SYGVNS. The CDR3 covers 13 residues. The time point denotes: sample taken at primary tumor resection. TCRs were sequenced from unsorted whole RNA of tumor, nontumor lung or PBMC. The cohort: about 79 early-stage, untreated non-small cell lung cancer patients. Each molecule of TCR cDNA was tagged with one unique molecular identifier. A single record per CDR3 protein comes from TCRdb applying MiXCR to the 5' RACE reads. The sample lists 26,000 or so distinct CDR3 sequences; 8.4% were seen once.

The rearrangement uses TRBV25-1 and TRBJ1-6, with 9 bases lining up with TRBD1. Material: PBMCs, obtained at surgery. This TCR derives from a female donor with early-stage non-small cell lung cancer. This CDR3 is CASNRGPSSPLHF. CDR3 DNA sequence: TGTGCCTCAAACAGGGGGCCGAGTTCACCCCTCCACTTT.